The source of this T cell receptor beta chain is a study of T cells in Graves' hyperthyroidism and ophthalmopathy. A note on this clonotype: No antigen is known for it.

Uncontrolled infection, other autoimmune disease, pregnancy or lactation disqualified patients from enrolment. In making diagnoses, clinical symptoms, serum thyroxine and TRAb, thyroid ultrasound and orbital computed tomography were all used. Amplification of TCR beta CDR3 regions used RNA as the template. Primed by the HTBI set, a first-round RT-PCR was run on the TCR CDR3. TCRdb reprocessed the multiplex PCR reads via MiXCR and lists one record per CDR3 protein. The table shows more than 500,000 distinct CDR3 sequences, with around 16% occurring only once. Study findings and constraints: Most expanded thyroid clonotypes above 0.001 recurred in blood.

The sample comprised blood. This sequence originates from a woman aged 25 to 39 with Graves' ophthalmopathy.

The DNA of the CDR3 is TGTGCCAGCGGGCGGGATGACACAGATACGCAGTATTTT. Translating it yields CASGRDDTDTQYF. The chain employs TRBV6-2 or TRBV6-3 and TRBJ2-3, with TRBD2 as a possible D gene (6 bases). This CDR3 comprises 13 residues. Germline values: CDR1 MNHEY, CDR2 SVGEGT. V was cut by 8 bases and J by 2 bases, with 11 bases left in between.